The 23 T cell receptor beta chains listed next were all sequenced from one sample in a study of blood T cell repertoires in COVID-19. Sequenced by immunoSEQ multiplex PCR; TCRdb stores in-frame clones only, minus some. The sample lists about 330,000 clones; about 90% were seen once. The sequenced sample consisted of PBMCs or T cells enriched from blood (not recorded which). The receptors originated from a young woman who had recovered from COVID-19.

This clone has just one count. CDR3 protein: CASSLLPDNYGYTF. The CDR3 region has the DNA TGTGCCAGCAGCTTATTGCCAGATAACTATGGCTACACCTTC. This chain connects TRBV7-9 to TRBJ1-2; no reliable D call. V gave up 2 bases and J gave up 1 base, with 8 bases separating them. This CDR3 has 14 amino acids. CDR1 SEHNR and CDR2 FQNEAQ come from the germline V gene (reference sequence).

CDR3 sequence (DNA): TGCGCCAGCAGCTCCCCGGACAGGCTCTACGAGCAGTACTTC. As protein: CASSSPDRLYEQYF. The chain employs TRBV5-1 and TRBJ2-7, with TRBD1 matching over 7 bases. Per the germline V gene, CDR1 is SGHRS and CDR2 is YFSETQ. The V gene end was trimmed by 3 bases and the J gene end by 3 bases; junction bases not matched to a gene: 6. This CDR3 has 14 amino acids.

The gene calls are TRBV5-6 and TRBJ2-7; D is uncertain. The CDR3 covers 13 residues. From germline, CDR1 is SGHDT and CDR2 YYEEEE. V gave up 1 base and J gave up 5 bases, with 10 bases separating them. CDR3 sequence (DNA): TGTGCCAGCAGCTTGCCTGGCCTGCACGAGCAGTACTTC. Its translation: CASSLPGLHEQYF. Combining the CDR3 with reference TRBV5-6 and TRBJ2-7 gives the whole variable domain DAGVTQSPTHLIKTRGQQVTLRCSPKSGHDTVSWYQQALGQGPQFIFQYYEEEERQRGNFPDRFSGHQFPNYSSELNVNALLLGDSALYLCASSLPGLHEQYFGPGTRLTVT.

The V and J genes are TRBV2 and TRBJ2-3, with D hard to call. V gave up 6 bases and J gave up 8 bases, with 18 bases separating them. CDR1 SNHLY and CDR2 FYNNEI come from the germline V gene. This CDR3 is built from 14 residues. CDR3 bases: TGTGCCAGCAGAGGAGCACAAATCGGCCGTACGCAGTATTTT. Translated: CASRGAQIGRTQYF.

The CDR3 DNA sequence: TGTGCCTGTCAAGGGGGGGCCGGAAACACCATATATTTT. Its translation is CACQGGAGNTIYF. This chain links TRBV12-3 or TRBV12-4 with TRBJ1-3; perhaps TRBD1 as D (6 bases). V was clipped by 11 bases and J by 4 bases, with 15 bases between them. The CDR3 covers 13 residues.

The CDR3 spells CASGQARRGNTIYF. As DNA, the CDR3 is TGTGCCTCAGGACAGGCGCGCAGGGGAAACACCATATATTTT. The chain links TRBV6-5 to TRBJ1-3, with 7 bases fitting TRBD1. There are 14 residues in the CDR3. The J segment lost 4 bases and the V segment lost 11 bases, leaving 11 bases of the junction unmatched. From germline, CDR1 is MNHEY and CDR2 SVGAGI.

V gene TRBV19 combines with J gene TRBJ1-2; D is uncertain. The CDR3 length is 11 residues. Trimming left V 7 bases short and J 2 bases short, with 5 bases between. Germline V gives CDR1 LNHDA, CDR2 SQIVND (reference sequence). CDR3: CASTRNYGYTF. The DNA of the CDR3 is TGTGCCAGTACGAGAAACTATGGCTACACCTTC.

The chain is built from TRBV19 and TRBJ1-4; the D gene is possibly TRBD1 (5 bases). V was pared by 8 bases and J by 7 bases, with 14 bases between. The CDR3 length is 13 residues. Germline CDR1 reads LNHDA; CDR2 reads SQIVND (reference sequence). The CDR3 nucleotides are TGTGCCAGTGGGGACTTAGTGGCTGAAAAACTGTTTTTT. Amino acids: CASGDLVAEKLFF.

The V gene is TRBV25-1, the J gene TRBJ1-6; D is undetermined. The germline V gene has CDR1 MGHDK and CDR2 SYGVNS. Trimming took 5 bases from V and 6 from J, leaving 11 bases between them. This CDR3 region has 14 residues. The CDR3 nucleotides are TGTGCCAGCAGTCGAGGGATACCTAATTCACCCCTCCACTTT. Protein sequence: CASSRGIPNSPLHF.

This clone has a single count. The CDR3 nucleotides are TGTGCCAGCAGTTTATATTGGGAGGGACAGGGATCTATGGGCTACACCTTC. This translates into CASSLYWEGQGSMGYTF. The chain links TRBV27 to TRBJ1-2, with 9 bases fitting TRBD1. The germline V gene encodes CDR1 MNHEY and CDR2 SMNVEV (reference sequence). The CDR3 spans 17 residues. V lost 1 base and J lost 8; bases outside the gene matches: 14.

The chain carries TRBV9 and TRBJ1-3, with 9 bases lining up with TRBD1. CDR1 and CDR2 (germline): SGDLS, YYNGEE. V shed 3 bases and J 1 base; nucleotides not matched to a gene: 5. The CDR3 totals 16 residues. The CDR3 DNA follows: TGTGCCAGCAGCGCAACAGGGGGCCTTTCTGGAAACACCATATATTTT. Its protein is CASSATGGLSGNTIYF. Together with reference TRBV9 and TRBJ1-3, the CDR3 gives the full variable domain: DSGVTQTPKHLITATGQRVTLRCSPRSGDLSVYWYQQSLDQGLQFLIQYYNGEERAKGNILERFSAQQFPDLHSELNLSSLELGDSALYFCASSATGGLSGNTIYFGEGSWLTVV.

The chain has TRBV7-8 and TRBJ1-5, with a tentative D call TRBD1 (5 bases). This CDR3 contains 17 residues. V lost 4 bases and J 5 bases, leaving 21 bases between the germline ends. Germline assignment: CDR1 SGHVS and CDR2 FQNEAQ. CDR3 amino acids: CASSSNHIRVVDQPQHF. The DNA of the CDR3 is TGTGCCAGCAGCTCAAATCACATCAGGGTTGTAGATCAGCCCCAGCATTTT.

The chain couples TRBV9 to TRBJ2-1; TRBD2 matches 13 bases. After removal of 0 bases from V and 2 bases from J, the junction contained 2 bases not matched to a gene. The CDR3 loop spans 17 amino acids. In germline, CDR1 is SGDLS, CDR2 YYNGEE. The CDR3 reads CASSVVTSGGTYNEQFF. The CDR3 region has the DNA TGTGCCAGCAGCGTAGTGACTAGCGGGGGGACCTACAATGAGCAGTTCTTC.

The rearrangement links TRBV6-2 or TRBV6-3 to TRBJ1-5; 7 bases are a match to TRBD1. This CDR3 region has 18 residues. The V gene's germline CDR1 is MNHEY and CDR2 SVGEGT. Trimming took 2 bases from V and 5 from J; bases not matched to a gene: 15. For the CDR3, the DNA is TGTGCCAGCAGTTACCTCCCACTAACAGGGGTGGGACATCAGCCCCAGCATTTT. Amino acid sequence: CASSYLPLTGVGHQPQHF.

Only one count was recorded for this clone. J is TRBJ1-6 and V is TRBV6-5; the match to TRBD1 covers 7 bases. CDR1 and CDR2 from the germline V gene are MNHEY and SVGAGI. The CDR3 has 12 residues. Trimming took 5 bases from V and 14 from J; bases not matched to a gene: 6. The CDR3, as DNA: TGTGCCAGCAGTCGACAGGGTCTAGCCCTCCACTTT. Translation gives CASSRQGLALHF.

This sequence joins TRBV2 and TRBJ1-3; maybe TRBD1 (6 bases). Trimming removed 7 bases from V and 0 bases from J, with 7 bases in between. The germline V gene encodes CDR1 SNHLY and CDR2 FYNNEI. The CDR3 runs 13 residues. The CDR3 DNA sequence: TGTGCCAGCACAGGGGTCTCTGGAAACACCATATATTTT. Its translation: CASTGVSGNTIYF.

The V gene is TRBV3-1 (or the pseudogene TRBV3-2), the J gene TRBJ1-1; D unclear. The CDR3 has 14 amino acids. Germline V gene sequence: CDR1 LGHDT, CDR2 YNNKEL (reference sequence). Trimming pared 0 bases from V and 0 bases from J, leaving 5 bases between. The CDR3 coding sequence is TGTGCCAGCAGCCAAGAAATTATGAACACTGAAGCTTTCTTT. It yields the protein CASSQEIMNTEAFF.

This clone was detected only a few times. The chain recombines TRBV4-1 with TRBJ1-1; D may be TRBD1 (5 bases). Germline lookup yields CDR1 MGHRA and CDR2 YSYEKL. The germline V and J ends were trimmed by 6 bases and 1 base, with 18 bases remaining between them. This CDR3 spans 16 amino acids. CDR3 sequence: CASRWGVGQGNTEAFF. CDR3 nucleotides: TGCGCCAGCAGATGGGGTGTGGGGCAGGGGAACACTGAAGCTTTCTTT.

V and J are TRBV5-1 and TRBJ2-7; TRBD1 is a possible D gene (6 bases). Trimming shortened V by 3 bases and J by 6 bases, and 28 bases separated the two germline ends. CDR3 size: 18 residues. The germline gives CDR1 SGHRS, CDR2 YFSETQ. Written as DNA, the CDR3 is TGCGCCAGCAGCTCCGTTCCGGGACCTAGGGGGTCATCTGGCGAGCAGTACTTC. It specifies CASSSVPGPRGSSGEQYF.

The DNA of the CDR3 is TGTGCCTGGAGTAGGGACAGGGCAAGCAATCAGCCCCAGCATTTT. Its protein is CAWSRDRASNQPQHF. The J gene is TRBJ1-5, the V gene TRBV30; 9 positions agree with TRBD1. The CDR3 has 15 residues. With 2 bases clipped from V and 1 base from J, the junction kept 3 bases outside the gene matches. Germline V gene sequence: CDR1 GTSNPN, CDR2 SVGIG (reference sequence). The full variable domain, its missing parts supplied by reference TRBV30 and TRBJ1-5, is SQTIHQWPATLVQPVGSPLSLECTVEGTSNPNLYWYRQAAGRGLQLLFYSVGIGQISSEVPQNLSASRPQDRQFILSSKKLLLSDSGFYLCAWSRDRASNQPQHFGDGTRLSIL.

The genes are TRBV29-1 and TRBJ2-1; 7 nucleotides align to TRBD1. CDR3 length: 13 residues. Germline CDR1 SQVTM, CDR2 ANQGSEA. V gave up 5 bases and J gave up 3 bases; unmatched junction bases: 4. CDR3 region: CSVPGTDYNEQFF. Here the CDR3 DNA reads TGCAGCGTTCCCGGGACAGACTACAATGAGCAGTTCTTC.

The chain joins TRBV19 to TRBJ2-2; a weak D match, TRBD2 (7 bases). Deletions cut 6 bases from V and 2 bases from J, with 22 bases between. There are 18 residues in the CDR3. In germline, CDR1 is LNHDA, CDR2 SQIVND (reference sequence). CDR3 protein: CASSPSRGAWANTGELFF. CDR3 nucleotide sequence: TGTGCCAGTAGCCCTAGTCGGGGGGCCTGGGCCAACACCGGGGAGCTGTTTTTT.

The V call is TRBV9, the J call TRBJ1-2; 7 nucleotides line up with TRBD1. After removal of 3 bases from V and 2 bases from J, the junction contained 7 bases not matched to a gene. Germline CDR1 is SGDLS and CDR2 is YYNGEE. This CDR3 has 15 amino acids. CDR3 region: CASSAWDSPNYGYTF. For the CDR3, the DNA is TGTGCCAGCAGCGCATGGGACAGCCCAAACTATGGCTACACCTTC.